The clone carrying this T cell receptor (beta chain) has a count of ten or more. Its antigen remains unidentified. Patients were excluded for uncontrolled infection, other autoimmune disease, pregnancy or lactation. Clinical symptoms, serum thyroxine and TRAb, thyroid ultrasound and orbital computed tomography were used for the diagnoses. Regions amplified from RNA transcripts were the TCR beta CDR3 regions. RT-PCR in the first round (using the HTBI primer set) targeted the TCR CDR3. TCRdb called the multiplex PCR reads again in MiXCR, with one record for every CDR3 protein. The repertoire holds a few hundred thousand distinct CDR3 sequences, with less than 20% as singletons. This entry comes from a study of T cells in Graves' hyperthyroidism and ophthalmopathy. Whole-study results and caveats: Ophthalmopathy was separated from stable hyperthyroidism by a 13 V-J model. Blood also contained most expanded thyroid clonotypes above 0.001.

The clonotype was recovered from a young woman with Graves' hyperthyroidism that later progressed to Graves' ophthalmopathy. Sequenced: blood.

CDR3 loop: CASIHLGTPKETQYF. The CDR3 DNA is TGTGCCAGCATTCACTTAGGGACGCCCAAAGAGACCCAGTACTTC. The gene calls are TRBV2 and TRBJ2-5; D possibly uses TRBD1 or TRBD2 (5 bases each). The CDR3 sequence is 15 residues long. CDR1 is SNHLY, CDR2 FYNNEI, per germline. Trimming removed 7 bases at V and 3 bases at J, with 18 bases between.